This T cell receptor beta chain was captured in a study of blood T cell repertoires in COVID-19. At the level of the study: Acute and convalescent COVID-19 specimens originated in the United States, Italy and Spain. In each case, the material was cDNA or gDNA derived from T cells, B-cell-depleted T cells, or PBMCs.

J gave up 9 bases and V 5 bases, and 11 bases lay outside the gene matches. Germline lookup yields CDR1 SGHTA and CDR2 FQGNSA. The CDR3 totals 16 residues. Original methodology: Researchers report that nucleated cell counts were estimated from reference gene primer amplification. Assay used: immunoSEQ multiplex PCR; TCRdb lists only in-frame clones, some missing. D and trimming come from the DNA, and the V and J calls and clone size come from that table. The table has 150,000 or so clones, around 78% seen once. The receptor was derived from a man older than 75 with acute or convalescent COVID-19. The sample consisted of peripheral blood. The chain carries TRBV7-2 and TRBJ1-6; 9 bases fit TRBD1. The CDR3 spells CASSVGTGRFGSPLHF. CDR3 nucleotides: TGTGCCAGCAGCGTAGGGACAGGGCGATTCGGTTCACCCCTCCACTTT.